This is a list of T cell receptor beta chains from one sample in a study of T cell responses to AZD1222 COVID-19 vaccine. Assay used: immunoSEQ multiplex PCR; TCRdb lists only in-frame clones, some missing. This sample carries 150,000 to 200,000 clones, about 89% of them seen once, and the ten largest clones take 1% to 1.5%. Sequencing was performed on peripheral blood, taken 28 days after the second AZD1222 dose. The receptors stem from an adult who received the AZD1222 COVID-19 vaccine. Each CDR3 is given with its conserved first and last residue. The D gene is left open where the match is weak. Expanded clones are given a class, and other clones once, few, many or no size at all.

j_call,v_call,clone_size,d_call,cdr3_aa,cdr3_nt
TRBJ2-3,TRBV11-3,NA,NA,CASSLGAGAHTDTQYF,TGTGCCAGCAGCTTAGGCGCGGGCGCCCACACAGATACGCAGTATTTT
TRBJ2-2,TRBV28,NA,NA,CASSVAGAGELFF,TGTGCCAGCAGTGTGGCAGGGGCCGGGGAGCTGTTTTTT
TRBJ2-7,TRBV19,NA,TRBD1,CASSHGTGSYEQYF,TGTGCCAGTAGTCACGGGACAGGGTCCTACGAGCAGTACTTC
TRBJ2-1,TRBV7-3,few,TRBD2,CASSHGTSSYNEQFF,TGTGCCAGCAGCCACGGGACTAGCTCTTACAATGAGCAGTTCTTC
TRBJ1-2,TRBV5-1,NA,NA,CASSEQSYGYTF,TGCGCCAGCAGCGAACAGTCCTATGGCTACACCTTC
TRBJ1-2,TRBV6-5,NA,TRBD1,CASSPDRGRGYTF,TGTGCCAGCAGTCCCGACAGGGGACGGGGCTACACCTTC
TRBJ2-7,TRBV29-1,NA,TRBD2,CSVEGAGGSSYEQYF,TGCAGCGTTGAAGGTGCGGGAGGGAGCTCCTACGAGCAGTACTTC
TRBJ2-7,TRBV5-1,NA,NA,CASSLDQSYEQYF,TGCGCCAGCAGCCTAGATCAGTCCTACGAGCAGTACTTC
TRBJ2-5,TRBV9,NA,NA,CASSVAFQETQYF,TGTGCCAGCAGCGTAGCCTTCCAAGAGACCCAGTACTTC
TRBJ2-7,TRBV4-2,NA,TRBD2,CASSQVGTGLAGVGDEQYF,TGTGCCAGCAGCCAAGTAGGAACGGGACTAGCGGGGGTGGGAGACGAGCAGTACTTC
TRBJ2-2,TRBV27,NA,NA,CASSSYLRGELFF,TGTGCCAGCAGTTCCTACCTGCGGGGGGAGCTGTTTTTT
TRBJ2-5,TRBV4-3,NA,TRBD2,CASSPLRWDLAGYQETQYF,TGCGCCAGCAGCCCCCTAAGGTGGGACCTAGCGGGTTACCAAGAGACCCAGTACTTC
TRBJ2-7,TRBV7-8,NA,NA,CASSLVAIGTYEQYF,TGTGCCAGCAGCTTAGTTGCCATCGGGACCTACGAGCAGTACTTC
TRBJ1-2,TRBV5-6,NA,TRBD1,CASSLRQGGGYTF,TGTGCCAGCAGCTTGAGGCAGGGGGGAGGCTACACCTTC
TRBJ2-3,TRBV7-9,NA,TRBD2,CASSLAGGTGTDTQYF,TGTGCCAGCAGCTTAGCCGGGGGGACTGGCACAGATACGCAGTATTTT
TRBJ1-4,TRBV27,NA,NA,CASSTQHNEKLFF,TGTGCCAGCAGTACCCAACATAATGAAAAACTGTTTTTT
TRBJ1-5,TRBV15,NA,NA,CATGRRGKGQPQHF,TGTGCCACGGGACGAAGGGGAAAAGGGCAGCCCCAGCATTTT
TRBJ1-1,TRBV6-5,NA,NA,CASSYSFNGGTEAFF,TGTGCCAGCAGTTACTCGTTTAATGGGGGCACTGAAGCTTTCTTT
TRBJ2-1,TRBV11-2,NA,NA,CASSPRGQYNYNEQFF,TGTGCCAGCAGCCCACGTGGGCAGTACAACTACAATGAGCAGTTCTTC
TRBJ1-2,TRBV6-1,NA,TRBD1,CASSQKGQDYGYTF,TGTGCCAGCAGTCAAAAGGGACAGGACTATGGCTACACCTTC
TRBJ1-2,TRBV7-2,NA,NA,CASSWGTFEDYGYTF,TGTGCCAGCAGCTGGGGGACGTTTGAGGACTATGGCTACACCTTC
TRBJ1-1,TRBV6-5,once,NA,CASSSPGGNTEAFF,TGTGCCAGCAGTTCCCCGGGGGGGAACACTGAAGCTTTCTTT
TRBJ1-4,TRBV3-1/TRBV3-2,NA,TRBD1,CASSRRDRHEKLFF,TGTGCCAGCAGCCGCCGGGACAGGCATGAAAAACTGTTTTTT
TRBJ1-2,TRBV14,NA,TRBD1,CASSQYRTGGNGYTF,TGTGCCAGCAGCCAGTACCGGACAGGGGGCAATGGCTACACCTTC
TRBJ1-2,TRBV6-2/TRBV6-3,NA,TRBD1,CASSATGGAQEYGYTF,TGTGCCAGCAGCGCGACAGGGGGCGCCCAGGAATATGGCTACACCTTC
TRBJ1-6,TRBV5-1,once,NA,CASSLFPGENSPLHF,TGCGCCAGCAGCTTGTTTCCGGGAGAGAATTCACCCCTCCACTTT
TRBJ2-3,TRBV9,NA,NA,CASSHSGDTQYF,TGTGCCAGCAGTCACTCCGGGGATACGCAGTATTTT
TRBJ2-7,TRBV9,NA,NA,CASSVGSGRIYEQYF,TGTGCCAGCAGCGTAGGGTCGGGACGGATCTACGAGCAGTACTTC
TRBJ2-2,TRBV14,NA,TRBD1,CASSKSRDRDTGELFF,TGTGCCAGCAGCAAATCCCGGGACAGGGACACCGGGGAGCTGTTTTTT
TRBJ1-2,TRBV7-8,once,NA,CASSLDLELNYGYTF,TGTGCCAGCAGCTTAGACCTGGAGCTTAACTATGGCTACACCTTC
TRBJ2-5,TRBV7-9,NA,NA,CASSLAIETQYF,TGTGCCAGCAGCTTAGCAATAGAGACCCAGTACTTC
TRBJ1-6,TRBV19,NA,NA,CASSMVKSPLHF,TGTGCCAGTAGTATGGTGAAATCACCCCTCCACTTT
TRBJ2-5,TRBV19,once,NA,CASSHGGRQETQYF,TGTGCCAGTAGTCATGGGGGGCGGCAAGAGACCCAGTACTTC
TRBJ1-1,TRBV5-1,few,TRBD1,CASSEGASMGTEAFF,TGCGCCAGCAGCGAGGGGGCTTCTATGGGGACTGAAGCTTTCTTT
TRBJ2-4,TRBV6-5,NA,NA,CASSFNRENIQYF,TGTGCCAGCAGTTTCAACAGGGAAAACATTCAGTACTTC
TRBJ2-3,TRBV7-2,NA,TRBD2,CASSLDAGGADTQYF,TGTGCCAGCAGCTTAGACGCTGGGGGGGCAGATACGCAGTATTTT
TRBJ1-4,TRBV19,NA,TRBD1,CASSITGTGNEKLFF,TGTGCCAGTAGTATTACTGGGACAGGGAATGAAAAACTGTTTTTT
TRBJ1-1,TRBV15,NA,NA,CATSRDTIGRDGNTEAFF,TGTGCCACCAGCAGAGACACAATCGGACGTGATGGTAACACTGAAGCTTTCTTT